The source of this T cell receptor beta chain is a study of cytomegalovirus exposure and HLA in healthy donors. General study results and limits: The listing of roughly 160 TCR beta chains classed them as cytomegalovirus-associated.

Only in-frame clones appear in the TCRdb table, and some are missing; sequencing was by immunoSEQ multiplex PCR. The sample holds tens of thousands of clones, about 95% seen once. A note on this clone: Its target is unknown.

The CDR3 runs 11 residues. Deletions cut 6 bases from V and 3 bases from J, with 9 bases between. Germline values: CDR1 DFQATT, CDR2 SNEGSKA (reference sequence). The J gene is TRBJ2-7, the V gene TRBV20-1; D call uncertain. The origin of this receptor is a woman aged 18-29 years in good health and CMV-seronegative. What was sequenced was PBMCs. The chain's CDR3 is CSAPFLYEQYF. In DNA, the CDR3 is TGCAGTGCCCCGTTTCTCTACGAGCAGTACTTC.